This T cell receptor beta chain was recorded in a study of blood T cell repertoires in COVID-19. The overall study: Acute-phase and convalescent COVID-19 samples originated in the United States, Italy and Spain. In each case, the material was cDNA or gDNA derived from T cells, B-cell-depleted T cells, or PBMCs.

Germline values: CDR1 SEHNR, CDR2 FQNEAQ (reference sequence). Trimming stripped 0 bases from V and 3 bases from J, with 6 bases between. The CDR3 totals 13 residues. In this sample, this clone turned up a few times. The sample carries other DNA sequences with the same CDR3. Study processing details: Counts of nucleated cells, estimated from reference gene primer amplification, were obtained. This table comes from immunoSEQ multiplex PCR, and its TCRdb copy is limited to in-frame clones, with some not included. V and J calls plus clone size are reproduced from that table; the DNA served to infer D and trimming. The table records some 120,000 clones, approximately 71% of them present only once.

Sequenced material: peripheral blood. The J gene is TRBJ2-7, the V gene TRBV7-9; D might be TRBD1 (6 bases). This clonotype was sampled from a human donor in a cohort sampled during active COVID-19. The DNA for the CDR3 is TGTGCCAGCAGCTTAGCACAGGGCTACGAGCAGTACTTC. It codes for CASSLAQGYEQYF. Supplemented by reference TRBV7-9 and TRBJ2-7, the full variable domain reads DTGVSQNPRHKITKRGQNVTFRCDPISEHNRLYWYRQTLGQGPEFLTYFQNEAQLEKSRLLSDRFSAERPKGSFSTLEIQRTEQGDSAMYLCASSLAQGYEQYFGPGTRLTVT.